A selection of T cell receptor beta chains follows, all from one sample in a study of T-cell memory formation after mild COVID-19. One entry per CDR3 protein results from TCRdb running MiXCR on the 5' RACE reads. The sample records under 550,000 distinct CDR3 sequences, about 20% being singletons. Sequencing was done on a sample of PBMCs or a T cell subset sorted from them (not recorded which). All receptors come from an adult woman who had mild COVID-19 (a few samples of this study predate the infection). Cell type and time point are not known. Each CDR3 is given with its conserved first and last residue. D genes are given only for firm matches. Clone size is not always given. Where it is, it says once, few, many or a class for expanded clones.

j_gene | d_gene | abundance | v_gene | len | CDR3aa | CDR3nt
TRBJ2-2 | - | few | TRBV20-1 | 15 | CSARQVTGNTGELFF | TGCAGTGCTAGACAGGTGACAGGGAACACCGGGGAGCTGTTTTTT
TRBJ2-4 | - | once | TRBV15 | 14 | CATRGQIAKNIQYF | TGTGCCACCCGCGGCCAGATAGCCAAAAACATTCAGTACTTC
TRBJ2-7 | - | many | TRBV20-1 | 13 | CSARSRIGLEQYF | TGCAGTGCTAGAAGTCGGATAGGGCTCGAGCAGTACTTC
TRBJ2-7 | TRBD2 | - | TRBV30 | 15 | CAWSPTSGPFYEQYF | TGTGCCTGGAGCCCAACTAGCGGGCCGTTCTACGAGCAGTACTTC
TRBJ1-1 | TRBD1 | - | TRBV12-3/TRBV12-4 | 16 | CASTIRRTGGWTEAFF | TGTGCCAGCACCATTCGACGGACAGGGGGTTGGACTGAAGCTTTCTTT
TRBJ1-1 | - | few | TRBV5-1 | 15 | CASSPGQNQRTEAFF | TGCGCCAGCAGCCCTGGACAGAACCAACGCACTGAAGCTTTCTTT
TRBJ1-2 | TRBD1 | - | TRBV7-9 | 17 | CASSSNSKVTGGYGYTF | TGTGCCAGCAGCTCGAATAGTAAGGTGACAGGGGGCTATGGCTACACCTTC
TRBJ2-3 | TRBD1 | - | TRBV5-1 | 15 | CASSDRGYTTDTQYF | TGCGCCAGCTCGGACAGGGGTTACACCACAGATACGCAGTATTTT
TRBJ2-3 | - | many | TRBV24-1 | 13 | CATSDFGGDTQYF | TGTGCCACCAGTGATTTCGGGGGAGATACGCAGTATTTT
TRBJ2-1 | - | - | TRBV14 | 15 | CASSRRVTTYNEQFF | TGTGCCAGCAGCCGCCGGGTCACCACCTACAATGAGCAGTTCTTC
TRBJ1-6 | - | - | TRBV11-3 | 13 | CASSGTPNSPLHF | TGTGCCAGCAGCGGCACACCGAATTCACCCCTCCACTTT
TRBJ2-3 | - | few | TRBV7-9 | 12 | CASRWGTDTQYF | TGTGCCAGCAGGTGGGGCACAGATACGCAGTATTTT
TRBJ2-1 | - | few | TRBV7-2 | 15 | CASSWGGGSYNEQFF | TGTGCCAGCAGCTGGGGAGGGGGGTCCTACAATGAGCAGTTCTTC
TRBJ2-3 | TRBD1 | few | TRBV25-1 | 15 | CASSRQGLRTDTQYF | TGTGCCAGCAGTCGACAGGGGCTCCGCACAGATACGCAGTATTTT
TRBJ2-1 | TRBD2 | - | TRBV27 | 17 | CASSLVDGLAGVNEQFF | TGTGCCAGCAGTTTAGTGGACGGACTAGCGGGAGTTAATGAGCAGTTCTTC
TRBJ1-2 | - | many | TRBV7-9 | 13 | CASSPQGEGGYTF | TGTGCCAGCAGCCCACAGGGAGAGGGTGGCTACACCTTC
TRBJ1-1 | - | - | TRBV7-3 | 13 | CASSLRQNTEAFF | TGTGCCAGCAGTCTAAGACAGAACACTGAAGCTTTCTTT
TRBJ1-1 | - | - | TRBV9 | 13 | CASSERGDPEAFF | TGTGCCAGCAGCGAGAGGGGTGACCCCGAAGCTTTCTTT
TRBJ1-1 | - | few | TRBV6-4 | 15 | CASSVTLLLNTEAFF | TGTGCCAGCAGTGTGACACTTCTCCTGAACACTGAAGCTTTCTTT
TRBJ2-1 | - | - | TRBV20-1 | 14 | CSARSRAGYNEQFF | TGCAGTGCTAGAAGCCGGGCCGGGTACAATGAGCAGTTCTTC
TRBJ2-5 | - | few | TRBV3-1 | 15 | CASSQRSTGRATQYF | TGTGCCAGCAGCCAACGCTCGACAGGCCGGGCGACCCAGTACTTC
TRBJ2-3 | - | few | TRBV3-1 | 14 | CASTPSGIADTQYF | TGTGCCAGCACCCCCAGTGGTATAGCAGATACGCAGTATTTT
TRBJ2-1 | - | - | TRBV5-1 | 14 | CASSFRENVDEQFF | TGCGCCAGCAGCTTCCGGGAAAATGTAGATGAGCAGTTCTTC
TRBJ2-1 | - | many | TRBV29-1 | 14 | CSVEGQTSYNEQFF | TGCAGCGTTGAAGGACAGACCTCCTACAATGAGCAGTTCTTC
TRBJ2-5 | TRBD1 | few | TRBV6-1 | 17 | CASSESGQGASFETQYF | TGTGCCAGCAGTGAATCCGGACAGGGGGCATCATTTGAGACCCAGTACTTC
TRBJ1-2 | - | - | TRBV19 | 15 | CASSIVLGKNYGYTF | TGTGCCAGTAGTATAGTGCTGGGGAAAAACTATGGCTACACCTTC
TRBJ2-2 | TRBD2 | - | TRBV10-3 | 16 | CAIRPGTSGGTGELFF | TGTGCCATCAGGCCCGGGACTAGCGGGGGTACCGGGGAGCTGTTTTTT
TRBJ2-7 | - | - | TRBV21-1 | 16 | CASSKVGLAATYEQYF | TGTGCCAGCAGCAAAGTGGGACTAGCGGCGACCTACGAGCAGTACTTC
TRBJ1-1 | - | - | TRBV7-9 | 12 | CASSYRTAEAFF | TGTGCCAGCAGCTATAGGACGGCTGAAGCTTTCTTT
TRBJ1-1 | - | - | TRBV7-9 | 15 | CASSLELGINTEAFF | TGTGCCAGCAGCTTAGAACTGGGGATAAACACTGAAGCTTTCTTT
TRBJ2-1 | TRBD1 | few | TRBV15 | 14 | CATSGDRGENEQFF | TGTGCCACCAGCGGAGACAGGGGGGAGAATGAGCAGTTCTTC
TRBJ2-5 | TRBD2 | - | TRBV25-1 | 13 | CASSDSGGETQYF | TGTGCCAGCAGTGATAGCGGGGGGGAGACCCAGTACTTC
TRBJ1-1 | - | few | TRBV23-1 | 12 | CARVLNNTEAFF | TGCGCCAGAGTCTTAAATAACACTGAAGCTTTCTTT
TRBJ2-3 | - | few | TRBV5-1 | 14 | CASSDPGGPDTQYF | TGCGCCAGCAGCGATCCCGGGGGCCCCGATACGCAGTATTTT
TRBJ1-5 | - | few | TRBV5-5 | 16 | CASSLGLSQSNQPQHF | TGTGCCAGCAGCTTGGGGTTAAGCCAAAGCAATCAGCCCCAGCATTTT
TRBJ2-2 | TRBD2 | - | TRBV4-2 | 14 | CASSGEGDTGELFF | TGTGCCAGCAGCGGGGAGGGAGACACCGGGGAGCTGTTTTTT
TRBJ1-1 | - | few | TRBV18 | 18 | CASSPPGQAGPMNTEAFF | TGTGCCAGCTCACCACCGGGGCAGGCTGGGCCCATGAACACTGAAGCTTTCTTT
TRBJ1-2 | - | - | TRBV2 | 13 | CASSDRGSYGYTF | TGTGCCAGCAGTGACAGGGGAAGTTATGGCTACACCTTC